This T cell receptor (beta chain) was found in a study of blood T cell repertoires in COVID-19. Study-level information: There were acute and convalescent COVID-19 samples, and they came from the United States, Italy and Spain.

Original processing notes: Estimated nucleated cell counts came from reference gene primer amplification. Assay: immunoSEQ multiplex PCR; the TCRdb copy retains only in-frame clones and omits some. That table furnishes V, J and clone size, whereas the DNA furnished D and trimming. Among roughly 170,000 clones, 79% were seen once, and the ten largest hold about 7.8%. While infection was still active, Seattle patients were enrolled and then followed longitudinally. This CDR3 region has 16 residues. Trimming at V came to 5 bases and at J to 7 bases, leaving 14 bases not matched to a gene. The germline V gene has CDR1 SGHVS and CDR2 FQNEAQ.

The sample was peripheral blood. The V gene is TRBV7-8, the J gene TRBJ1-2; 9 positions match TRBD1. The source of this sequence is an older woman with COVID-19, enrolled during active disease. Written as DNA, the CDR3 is TGTGCCAGCAGCATCGGGACAGGGAACGGAGGAGGTGGCTACACCTTC. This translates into CASSIGTGNGGGGYTF.